This is a list of T cell receptor beta chains from one sample in a study of cytomegalovirus exposure and HLA in healthy donors. The repertoire was sequenced with immunoSEQ multiplex PCR; TCRdb's copy has only in-frame clones and lacks some. The sample has roughly 140,000 clones, 77% seen once. The specimen was PBMCs. The receptors here all came from a woman in her fifties or sixties in good health and CMV-seronegative. The CDR3 runs from the conserved cysteine through the conserved F or W. The D gene is left open where the match is weak. Clone sizes are given selectively: once, few, many, or a class where the clone is expanded.

V: TRBV6-5; size: -; J: TRBJ2-1; D: TRBD1; DNA: TGTGCCAGCAGCCCTACCGGGACAGGCTACAATGAGCAGTTCTTC; CDR3: CASSPTGTGYNEQFF
V: TRBV19; size: -; J: TRBJ1-1; D: -; DNA: TGTGCCAGTAGTATAGACAGGGCCGCGAACACTGAAGCTTTCTTT; CDR3: CASSIDRAANTEAFF
V: TRBV19; size: -; J: TRBJ1-1; D: -; DNA: TGTGCCAGCGCCTTGAGTTACACTGAAGCTTTCTTT; CDR3: CASALSYTEAFF
V: TRBV2; size: -; J: TRBJ2-4; D: -; DNA: TGTGCCAGCGCTTACAGCGGACGGAACATTCAGTACTTC; CDR3: CASAYSGRNIQYF
V: TRBV27; size: few; J: TRBJ1-1; D: TRBD1; DNA: TGTGCCAGCAGTCTAGGTCACAGGGGGCAGGCTTTCTTT; CDR3: CASSLGHRGQAFF
V: TRBV6-1; size: -; J: TRBJ2-3; D: -; DNA: TGTGCCAGCAAAGTATTGACTAGCACAGATACGCAGTATTTT; CDR3: CASKVLTSTDTQYF
V: TRBV19; size: -; J: TRBJ2-2; D: TRBD2; DNA: TGTGCCAGTAGTAGGGGGAGGTGGACTAGCGGGACCGGGGAGCTGTTTTTT; CDR3: CASSRGRWTSGTGELFF
V: TRBV5-1; size: -; J: TRBJ2-5; D: TRBD1; DNA: TGCGCCAGCAGCTCCGCGACAGGGAGCCAAGAGACCCAGTACTTC; CDR3: CASSSATGSQETQYF
V: TRBV27; size: -; J: TRBJ1-1; D: TRBD1; DNA: TGTGCCAGCAGTTTATATATGGGGACAGGGGTCAACACTGAAGCTTTCTTT; CDR3: CASSLYMGTGVNTEAFF
V: TRBV15; size: -; J: TRBJ2-1; D: TRBD1; DNA: TGTGCCACCCGACAGGGGATATTTTCCTACAATGAGCAGTTCTTC; CDR3: CATRQGIFSYNEQFF
V: TRBV9; size: -; J: TRBJ2-7; D: -; DNA: TGTGCCAGCAGCGTAGGGGCAACTCCCTACGAGCAGTACTTC; CDR3: CASSVGATPYEQYF
V: TRBV5-1; size: -; J: TRBJ2-7; D: TRBD2; DNA: TGCGCCAGCAGCTTGGTAGCGGGGCGGGACGAGCAGTACTTC; CDR3: CASSLVAGRDEQYF
V: TRBV5-1; size: -; J: TRBJ1-5; D: -; DNA: TGCGCCAGCAGCCTCGGGGATTTGGGTCAGCCCCAGCATTTT; CDR3: CASSLGDLGQPQHF
V: TRBV6-4; size: -; J: TRBJ2-3; D: TRBD2; DNA: TGTGCCAGCAGTGACCTTAGCGGGGGAACAGATACGCAGTATTTT; CDR3: CASSDLSGGTDTQYF
V: TRBV12-2; size: -; J: TRBJ2-5; D: -; DNA: TGTGCAAGTCGCTTAAGCCGGGCAGGGGGAGAGACCCAGTACTTC; CDR3: CASRLSRAGGETQYF
V: TRBV5-8; size: -; J: TRBJ2-3; D: TRBD1; DNA: TGTGCCAGCAGCCCGACCAGGGGGCACCATCGTGGAGATACGCAGTATTTT; CDR3: CASSPTRGHHRGDTQYF
V: TRBV5-4; size: -; J: TRBJ2-4; D: -; DNA: TGTGCCAGCAGCTTGGACAGTAACATTCAGTACTTC; CDR3: CASSLDSNIQYF
V: TRBV7-6; size: -; J: TRBJ2-3; D: TRBD2; DNA: TGTGCCAGCAGCTTCGTACGGGGGGTTTCAGATACGCAGTATTTT; CDR3: CASSFVRGVSDTQYF
V: TRBV5-6; size: -; J: TRBJ1-5; D: TRBD1; DNA: TGTGCCAGCAGCTTAGGGACAGGGTCTAGCAATCAGCCCCAGCATTTT; CDR3: CASSLGTGSSNQPQHF
V: TRBV29-1; size: once; J: TRBJ2-5; D: TRBD1; DNA: TGCCGCGTTTTTGGGACAGGGCAAGAGACCCAGTACTTC; CDR3: CRVFGTGQETQYF
V: TRBV5-4; size: -; J: TRBJ2-3; D: TRBD2; DNA: TGTGCCAGCAGTTCCGGGACTAGCTCCGATACGCAGTATTTT; CDR3: CASSSGTSSDTQYF
V: TRBV9; size: -; J: TRBJ1-1; D: -; DNA: TGTGCCAGCAGCGTAGCTTTGAACACTGAAGCTTTCTTT; CDR3: CASSVALNTEAFF
V: TRBV4-1; size: once; J: TRBJ2-1; D: TRBD2; DNA: TGCGCCAGCAGCCAAAGGGGGACCGGGGGGGCCGGGGAGCAGTTCTTC; CDR3: CASSQRGTGGAGEQFF
V: TRBV7-2; size: -; J: TRBJ1-5; D: TRBD1; DNA: TGTGCCAGCAGCTTCAACAGGGGGACTGAGCCCCAGCATTTT; CDR3: CASSFNRGTEPQHF
V: TRBV4-1; size: -; J: TRBJ2-3; D: TRBD2; DNA: TGCGCCAGCAGCCAAGCAAGGATAGGCGGGGGGACGACCACAGATACGCAGTATTTT; CDR3: CASSQARIGGGTTTDTQYF
V: TRBV28; size: -; J: TRBJ1-2; D: TRBD1; DNA: TGTGCCAGCAGCAACCAACAGGGGCGGACGCTGTATGGCTACACCTTC; CDR3: CASSNQQGRTLYGYTF
V: TRBV7-2; size: -; J: TRBJ2-3; D: TRBD2; DNA: TGTGCCAGCAGCTTAAGTCGTCTAGCGGGGAGGACAGATACGCAGTATTTT; CDR3: CASSLSRLAGRTDTQYF
V: TRBV5-4; size: -; J: TRBJ2-1; D: TRBD2; DNA: TGTGCCAGCAGCTTGTTAGGCGGGGGGTCTTTGAATGAGCAGTTCTTC; CDR3: CASSLLGGGSLNEQFF
V: TRBV28; size: -; J: TRBJ1-1; D: -; DNA: TGTGCCAGCACAGACATGAACACTGAAGCTTTCTTT; CDR3: CASTDMNTEAFF
V: TRBV5-1; size: -; J: TRBJ2-7; D: TRBD1; DNA: TGCGCCAGCAGCTTGGGACCCCAGGGGGTCGTGGACGAGCAGTACTTC; CDR3: CASSLGPQGVVDEQYF
V: TRBV6-1; size: -; J: TRBJ2-7; D: TRBD1; DNA: TGTGCCAGCAGTGACGGACAGGGGGATTACGAGCAGTACTTC; CDR3: CASSDGQGDYEQYF
V: TRBV10-2; size: -; J: TRBJ1-1; D: -; DNA: TGCGCCAGCAGTCCTGACTGGAACACTGAAGCTTTCTTT; CDR3: CASSPDWNTEAFF
V: TRBV5-4; size: few; J: TRBJ1-4; D: -; DNA: TGTGCCAGCAGCCTAGCAGGTCCAACTAATGAAAAACTGTTTTTT; CDR3: CASSLAGPTNEKLFF
V: TRBV7-2; size: -; J: TRBJ1-6; D: TRBD1; DNA: TGTGCCAGCAGCGCTAGACAGGGCGCTAATTCACCCCTCCACTTT; CDR3: CASSARQGANSPLHF
V: TRBV2; size: -; J: TRBJ2-2; D: TRBD2; DNA: TGTGCCAGCAGGGGACTAGCGGGGTCGAACACCGGGGAGCTGTTTTTT; CDR3: CASRGLAGSNTGELFF
V: TRBV7-6; size: -; J: TRBJ2-7; D: TRBD1; DNA: TGTGCCAGCAGCTCGCGGACAGGGACCGGCAACGAGCGGTACTTC; CDR3: CASSSRTGTGNERYF
V: TRBV5-6; size: once; J: TRBJ1-5; D: -; DNA: TGTGCCAGCAGCTACAGAGAGTACAATCAGCCCCAGCATTTT; CDR3: CASSYREYNQPQHF
V: TRBV19; size: -; J: TRBJ2-7; D: -; DNA: TGTGCCAGTAGTGATTCGACAGTACGCCTTGTGCAGTACTTC; CDR3: CASSDSTVRLVQYF
V: TRBV28; size: -; J: TRBJ1-2; D: -; DNA: TGTGCCAGCAGTTTACGGGGGGCTAACTATGGCTACACCTTC; CDR3: CASSLRGANYGYTF
V: TRBV6-6; size: -; J: TRBJ2-2; D: -; DNA: TGTGCCAGCAGTCGGGAGAACACCGGGGAGCTGTTTTTT; CDR3: CASSRENTGELFF
V: TRBV7-9; size: -; J: TRBJ1-4; D: TRBD1; DNA: TGTGCCAGCAGCTTAGTTGGACAGGGTGAAAAACTGTTTTTT; CDR3: CASSLVGQGEKLFF
V: TRBV7-2; size: -; J: TRBJ1-2; D: -; DNA: TGTGCCAGCACCGCTCGACTCCTCCAGGGGTTCCTATCGGCGGAGGGCTACACCTTC; CDR3: CASTARLLQGFLSAEGYTF
V: TRBV11-3; size: few; J: TRBJ1-5; D: -; DNA: TGTGCCAGCAGCTTTACCGGTCAGCCCCAGCATTTT; CDR3: CASSFTGQPQHF
V: TRBV4-2; size: -; J: TRBJ2-3; D: -; DNA: TGTGCCAGCAGCCAAGATTCGCGGACAGATACGCAGTATTTT; CDR3: CASSQDSRTDTQYF
V: TRBV2; size: -; J: TRBJ1-6; D: -; DNA: TGTGCCAGCAGTGAGGACAGTTATAATTCACCCCTCCACTTT; CDR3: CASSEDSYNSPLHF
V: TRBV4-3; size: -; J: TRBJ2-1; D: -; DNA: TGCGCCAGCAGCCAAGGGCCGGCAGGAAAATACAATGAGCAGTTCTTC; CDR3: CASSQGPAGKYNEQFF
V: TRBV5-1; size: -; J: TRBJ2-5; D: TRBD2; DNA: TGCGCCAGCAGGGCTAGCGGGCAAGAGACCCAGTACTTC; CDR3: CASRASGQETQYF
V: TRBV5-1; size: -; J: TRBJ1-2; D: TRBD1; DNA: TGCGCCAGCAGCTCACCGGGACAGGCCTATGGCTACACCTTC; CDR3: CASSSPGQAYGYTF
V: TRBV6-1; size: -; J: TRBJ1-5; D: -; DNA: TGTGCCAGCAGACCCGGCGCGGGGCGCAATCAGCCCCAGCATTTT; CDR3: CASRPGAGRNQPQHF
V: TRBV6-4; size: -; J: TRBJ2-1; D: TRBD2; DNA: TGTGCCAGCAGTGAATCGGGGAGGGATGTTAATGAGCAGTTCTTC; CDR3: CASSESGRDVNEQFF
V: TRBV6-4; size: -; J: TRBJ2-1; D: -; DNA: TGTGCCAGCAGTGTTGGCGGGGCGAATGAGCAGTTCTTC; CDR3: CASSVGGANEQFF
V: TRBV4-1; size: few; J: TRBJ1-2; D: -; DNA: TGCGCCAGCAGCCAAACCAGACAGGCCTTGTATGGCTACACCTTC; CDR3: CASSQTRQALYGYTF
V: TRBV4-2; size: -; J: TRBJ2-3; D: -; DNA: TGTGCCAGCAGCCAAGAACGGGGATTAGTACTAGATACGCAGTATTTT; CDR3: CASSQERGLVLDTQYF
V: TRBV7-6; size: once; J: TRBJ1-3; D: -; DNA: TGTGCCAGCAGCCACACCGGGGGGTCTGGAAACACCATATATTTT; CDR3: CASSHTGGSGNTIYF
V: TRBV20-1; size: -; J: TRBJ2-5; D: -; DNA: TGCAGTGCTAGTAACCAAGAGACCCAGTACTTC; CDR3: CSASNQETQYF
V: TRBV2; size: -; J: TRBJ2-7; D: TRBD2; DNA: TGTGCCAGCAGTCGGACTAGCGGTCTCTACGAGCAGTACTTC; CDR3: CASSRTSGLYEQYF
V: TRBV2; size: -; J: TRBJ1-1; D: TRBD1; DNA: TGTGCCAGCAGTGAAGACAGGGGGCGAGGGACTGAAGCTTTCTTT; CDR3: CASSEDRGRGTEAFF